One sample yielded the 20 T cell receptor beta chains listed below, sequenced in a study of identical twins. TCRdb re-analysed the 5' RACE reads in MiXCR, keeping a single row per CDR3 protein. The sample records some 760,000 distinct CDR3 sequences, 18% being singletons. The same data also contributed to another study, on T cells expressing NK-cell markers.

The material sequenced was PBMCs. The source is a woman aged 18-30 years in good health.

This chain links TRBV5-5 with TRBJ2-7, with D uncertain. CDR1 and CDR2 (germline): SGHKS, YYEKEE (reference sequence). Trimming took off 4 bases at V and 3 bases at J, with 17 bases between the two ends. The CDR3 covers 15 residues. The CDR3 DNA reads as TGTGCCAGCAGCCCCGGGCTCTCATGCCACTACGAGCAGTACTTC. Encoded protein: CASSPGLSCHYEQYF.

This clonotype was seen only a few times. CDR3 nucleotide sequence: TGTGCCAGCAGTCGCACAGGGCCCGAAAAACTGTTTTTT. Encoded protein: CASSRTGPEKLFF. This chain joins TRBV25-1 and TRBJ1-4; D is possibly TRBD1 (6 bases). Trimming stripped 5 bases from V and 8 bases from J, with 12 bases between. This CDR3 is built from 13 residues. Germline CDR1 reads MGHDK; CDR2 reads SYGVNS.

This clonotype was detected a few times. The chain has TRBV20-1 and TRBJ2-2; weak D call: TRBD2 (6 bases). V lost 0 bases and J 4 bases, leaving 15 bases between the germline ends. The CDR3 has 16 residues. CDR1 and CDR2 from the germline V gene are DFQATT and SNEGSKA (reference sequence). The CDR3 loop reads CSARDSSAGGTGELFF. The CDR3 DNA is TGCAGTGCTAGAGATAGTAGCGCCGGGGGCACCGGGGAGCTGTTTTTT.

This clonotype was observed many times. The CDR3 bases are TGCAGTGCTAACCTAAGGGAGACCCAGTACTTC. Its protein is CSANLRETQYF. The chain has TRBV20-1 and TRBJ2-5, with D unclear. This CDR3 has 11 residues. The germline V gene encodes CDR1 DFQATT and CDR2 SNEGSKA (reference sequence). V was cut by 4 bases and J by 5 bases, with 8 bases left in between.

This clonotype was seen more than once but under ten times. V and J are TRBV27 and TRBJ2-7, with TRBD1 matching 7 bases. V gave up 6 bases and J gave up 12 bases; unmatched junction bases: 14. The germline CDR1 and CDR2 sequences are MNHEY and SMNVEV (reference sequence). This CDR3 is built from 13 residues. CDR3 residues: CASSLDRRVDWYF. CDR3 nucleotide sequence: TGTGCCAGCAGCTTGGACAGGCGCGTTGATTGGTACTTC.

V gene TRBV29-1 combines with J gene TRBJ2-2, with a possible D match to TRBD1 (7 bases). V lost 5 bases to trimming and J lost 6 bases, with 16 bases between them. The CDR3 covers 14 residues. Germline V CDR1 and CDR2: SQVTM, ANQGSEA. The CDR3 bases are TGCAGCGTTAGACAGGGACTTGGAGCCGGGGAGCTGTTTTTT. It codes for CSVRQGLGAGELFF.

The CDR3 region is CSGRLAGGRKDTQYF. CDR3 DNA sequence: TGCAGCGGCCGACTAGCGGGGGGGCGTAAAGATACGCAGTATTTT. The chain uses TRBV29-1 and TRBJ2-3, with 14 bases matching TRBD2. Germline values: CDR1 SQVTM, CDR2 ANQGSEA. The length of the CDR3 is 15 residues. After removal of 7 bases from V and 5 bases from J, the junction contained 8 bases not matched to a gene.

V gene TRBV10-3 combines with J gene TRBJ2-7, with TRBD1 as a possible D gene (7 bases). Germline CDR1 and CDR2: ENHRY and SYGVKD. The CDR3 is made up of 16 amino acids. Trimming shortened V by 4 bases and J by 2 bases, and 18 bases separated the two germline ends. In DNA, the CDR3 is TGTGCCATCAGTGGATTCTCAGGGGGAGGAACCTACGAGCAGTACTTC. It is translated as CAISGFSGGGTYEQYF.

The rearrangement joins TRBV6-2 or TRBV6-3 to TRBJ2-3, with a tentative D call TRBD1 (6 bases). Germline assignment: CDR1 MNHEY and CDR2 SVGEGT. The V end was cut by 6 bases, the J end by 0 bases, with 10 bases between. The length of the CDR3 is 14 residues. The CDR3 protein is CASRDRISTDTQYF. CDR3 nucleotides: TGTGCCAGCAGGGACAGAATCAGCACAGATACGCAGTATTTT.

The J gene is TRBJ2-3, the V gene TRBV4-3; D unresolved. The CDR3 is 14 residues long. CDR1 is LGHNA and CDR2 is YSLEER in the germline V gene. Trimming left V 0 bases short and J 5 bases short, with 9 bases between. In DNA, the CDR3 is TGCGCCAGCAGCCAAGATTGGAGAGGAGATACGCAGTATTTT. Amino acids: CASSQDWRGDTQYF.

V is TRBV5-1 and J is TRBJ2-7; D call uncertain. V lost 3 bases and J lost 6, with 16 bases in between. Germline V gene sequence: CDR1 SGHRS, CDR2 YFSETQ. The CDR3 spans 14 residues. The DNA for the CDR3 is TGCGCCAGCAGCTATCCGACATCAATGGGCGAGCAGTACTTC. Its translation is CASSYPTSMGEQYF. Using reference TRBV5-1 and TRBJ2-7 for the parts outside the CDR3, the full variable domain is KAGVTQTPRYLIKTRGQQVTLSCSPISGHRSVSWYQQTPGQGLQFLFEYFSETQRNKGNFPGRFSGRQFSNSRSEMNVSTLELGDSALYLCASSYPTSMGEQYFGPGTRLTVT.

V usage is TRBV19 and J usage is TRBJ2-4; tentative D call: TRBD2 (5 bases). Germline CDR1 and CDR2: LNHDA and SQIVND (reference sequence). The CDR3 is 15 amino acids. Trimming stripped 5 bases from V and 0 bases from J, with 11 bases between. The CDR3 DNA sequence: TGTGCCAGTAGTGGGAGCAGTGGAGCCAAAAACATTCAGTACTTC. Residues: CASSGSSGAKNIQYF.

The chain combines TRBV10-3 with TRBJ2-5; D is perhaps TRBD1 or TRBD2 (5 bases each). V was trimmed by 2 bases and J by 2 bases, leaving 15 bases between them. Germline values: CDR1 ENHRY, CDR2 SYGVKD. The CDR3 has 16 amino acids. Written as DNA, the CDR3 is TGTGCCATCAGTGAGAGTCGAGGGGTCGCTCAAGAGACCCAGTACTTC. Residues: CAISESRGVAQETQYF.

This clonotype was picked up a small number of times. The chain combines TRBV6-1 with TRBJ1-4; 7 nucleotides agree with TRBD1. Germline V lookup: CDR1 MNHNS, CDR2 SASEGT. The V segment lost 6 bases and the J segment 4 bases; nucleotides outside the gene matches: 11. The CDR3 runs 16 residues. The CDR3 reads CASRSERGTVNEKLFF. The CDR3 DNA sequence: TGTGCCAGCAGGTCCGAAAGAGGGACAGTTAATGAAAAACTGTTTTTT.

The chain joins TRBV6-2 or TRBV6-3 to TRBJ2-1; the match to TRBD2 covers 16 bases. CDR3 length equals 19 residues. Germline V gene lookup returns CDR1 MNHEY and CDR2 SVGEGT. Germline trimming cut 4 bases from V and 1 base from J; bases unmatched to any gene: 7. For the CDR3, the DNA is TGTGCCAGCAGTTTCACCGGGACTAGCGGGAGGGGTTCCTACAATGAGCAGTTCTTC. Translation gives CASSFTGTSGRGSYNEQFF.

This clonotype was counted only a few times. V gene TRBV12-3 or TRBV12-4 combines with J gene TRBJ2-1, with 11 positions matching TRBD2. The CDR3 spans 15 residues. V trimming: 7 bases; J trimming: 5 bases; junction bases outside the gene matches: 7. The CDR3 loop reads CASTLLAGVNNEQFF. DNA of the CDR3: TGTGCCAGCACCTTACTAGCGGGGGTCAACAATGAGCAGTTCTTC.

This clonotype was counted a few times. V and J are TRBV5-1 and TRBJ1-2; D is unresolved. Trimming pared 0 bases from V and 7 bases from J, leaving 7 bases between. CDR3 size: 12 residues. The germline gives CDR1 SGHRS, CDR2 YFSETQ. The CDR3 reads CASSLADGGYTF. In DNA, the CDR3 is TGCGCCAGCAGCTTGGCCGACGGTGGCTACACCTTC.

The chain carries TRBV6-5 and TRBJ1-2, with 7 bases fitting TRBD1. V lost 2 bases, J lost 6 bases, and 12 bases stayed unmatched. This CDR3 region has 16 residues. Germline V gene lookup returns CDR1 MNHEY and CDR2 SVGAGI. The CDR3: CASSYATGTAGDGYTF. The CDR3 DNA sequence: TGTGCCAGCAGTTACGCAACCGGGACAGCCGGGGATGGCTACACCTTC.

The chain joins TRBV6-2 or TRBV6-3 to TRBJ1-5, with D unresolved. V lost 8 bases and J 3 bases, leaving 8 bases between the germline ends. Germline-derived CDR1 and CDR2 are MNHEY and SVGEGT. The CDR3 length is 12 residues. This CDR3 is CASGDVNQPQHF. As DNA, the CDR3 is TGTGCCAGCGGAGACGTCAATCAGCCCCAGCATTTT.

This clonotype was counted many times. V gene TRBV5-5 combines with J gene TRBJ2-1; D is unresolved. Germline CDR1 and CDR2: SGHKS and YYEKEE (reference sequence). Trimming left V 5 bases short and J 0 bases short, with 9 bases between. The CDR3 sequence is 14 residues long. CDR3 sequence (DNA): TGTGCCAGCAGGTCCCTAAGCTCCTACAATGAGCAGTTCTTC. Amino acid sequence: CASRSLSSYNEQFF.